Shown below are 7 T cell receptor beta chains from a single sample sequenced in a study of read filtering for tumor transcriptome and immune sequencing. The library was built from 400 to 500 ng RNA with molecular barcoded adaptors for alpha/delta and beta/gamma chains. From the reads, TCRdb called clonotypes with MiXCR, one entry per CDR3 protein. The table has around 58,000 distinct CDR3 sequences, about 14% seen once. The specimen was a population of CD138-negative cells sorted from bone marrow. These receptors were collected from a donor at least 40 years old with multiple myeloma.

This clonotype was seen many times. V is TRBV11-2 and J is TRBJ2-2, with D uncertain. V shed 5 bases and J shed 0 bases, with 13 bases lying between them. Looked up from germline, CDR1 is SGHAT and CDR2 is FQNNGV. The CDR3 runs 16 residues. CDR3 nucleotide sequence: TGTGCCAGCAGCATTCAGCATTCGACGAACACCGGGGAGCTGTTTTTT. This codes for CASSIQHSTNTGELFF. Based on the CDR3 plus reference TRBV11-2 and TRBJ2-2, the full variable domain is EAGVAQSPRYKIIEKRQSVAFWCNPISGHATLYWYQQILGQGPKLLIQFQNNGVVDDSQLPKDRFSAERLKGVDSTLKIQPAKLEDSAVYLCASSIQHSTNTGELFFGEGSRLTVL.

As concerns this clonotype: A read error may explain this, as a much larger clone is one base away. The chain couples TRBV15 to TRBJ2-3; perhaps TRBD1 as D (7 bases). CDR3 length equals 14 residues. Germline V gene data show CDR1 as LNHNV and CDR2 as YYDKDF (reference sequence). As DNA, the CDR3 is TGTGGCACCAGCGGAACAGGGGAGGCAGATACGCAGTATTTT. Its translation is CGTSGTGEADTQYF.

The chain has TRBV12-3 or TRBV12-4 and TRBJ2-1; no firm D call. There are 11 residues in the CDR3. V lost 9 bases and J 6 bases, leaving 9 bases between the germline ends. CDR3 DNA sequence: TGTGCCAGTACATCCGGCAATGAGCAGTTCTTC. This codes for CASTSGNEQFF.

In its sample, this clonotype was seen many times. The chain uses TRBV12-5 and TRBJ2-1; 9 positions match TRBD2. CDR3 length: 18 amino acids. The V gene end was trimmed by 4 bases and the J gene end by 0 bases; junction bases not matched to a gene: 10. Per germline, CDR1 LGHNT and CDR2 FRNRAP. The CDR3: CASGWSVGGGVSYNEQFF. The CDR3 nucleotides read TGTGCTAGTGGTTGGTCGGTTGGCGGGGGGGTCTCCTACAATGAGCAGTTCTTC.

This clonotype was seen ten or more times. The J gene is TRBJ2-5, the V gene TRBV28; 7 bases fit TRBD2. V lost 4 bases to trimming and J lost 4 bases; unmatched junction nucleotides: 9. This CDR3 region has 15 residues. Germline V CDR1 and CDR2: MDHEN, SYDVKM. The CDR3 reads CASSSLGGIRETQYF. Written as DNA, the CDR3 is TGTGCCAGCAGTTCATTGGGAGGGATCCGAGAGACCCAGTACTTC. The full variable domain, its missing parts supplied by reference TRBV28 and TRBJ2-5, is DVKVTQSSRYLVKRTGEKVFLECVQDMDHENMFWYRQDPGLGLRLIYFSYDVKMKEKGDIPEGYSVSREKKERFSLILESASTNQTSMYLCASSSLGGIRETQYFGPGTRLLVL.

This clonotype was counted ten times or more. This chain links TRBV10-3 with TRBJ2-1, with D perhaps being TRBD1 or TRBD2 (6 bases each). V was clipped by 0 bases and J by 5 bases, with 14 bases between them. This CDR3 is 16 amino acids long. Germline CDR1 is ENHRY and CDR2 is SYGVKD. The CDR3 reads CAISESGGPVNNEQFF. Here the CDR3 DNA reads TGTGCCATCAGTGAGTCGGGGGGCCCCGTCAACAATGAGCAGTTCTTC.

At least ten counts were recorded for this clonotype. This chain links TRBV24-1 with TRBJ2-3; tentatively, D is TRBD2 (6 bases). The germline V and J ends were trimmed by 3 bases and 1 base, with 16 bases remaining between them. The CDR3 spans 17 residues. From germline, CDR1 is KGHDR and CDR2 SFDVKD. CDR3 amino acids: CATSDPHRRDGTDTQYF. Written as DNA, the CDR3 is TGTGCCACCAGTGATCCCCACCGGCGGGATGGCACAGATACGCAGTATTTT.